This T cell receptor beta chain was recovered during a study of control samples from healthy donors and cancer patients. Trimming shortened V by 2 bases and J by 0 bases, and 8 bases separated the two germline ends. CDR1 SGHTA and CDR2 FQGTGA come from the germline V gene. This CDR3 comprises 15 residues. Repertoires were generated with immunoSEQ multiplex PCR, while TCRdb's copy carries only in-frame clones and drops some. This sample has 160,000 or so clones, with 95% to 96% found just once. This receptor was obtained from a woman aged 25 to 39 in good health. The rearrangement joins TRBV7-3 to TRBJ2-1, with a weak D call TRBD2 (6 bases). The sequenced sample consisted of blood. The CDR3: CASSLDGGSYNEQFF. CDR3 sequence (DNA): TGTGCCAGCAGCTTAGACGGGGGCTCCTACAATGAGCAGTTCTTC.